Below, 21 T cell receptor beta chains from the same sample are listed, as sequenced in a study of T cells in localized non-small cell lung cancer. Assay: immunoSEQ multiplex PCR; the TCRdb copy retains only in-frame clones and omits some. This table has about 28,000 clones, 92% appearing once. The material was peripheral blood mononuclear cells, obtained before any cancer treatment. These receptors originate from a woman aged 35-70 years with stage III lung adenocarcinoma.

The genes are TRBV7-2 and TRBJ2-5; a weak D match, TRBD2 (7 bases). The CDR3 is 14 residues long. The germline V gene has CDR1 SGHTA and CDR2 FQGNSA. The V gene lost 3 bases and the J gene lost 4 bases, with 12 bases spanning the gap. CDR3 residues: CASSLGGGRETQYF. The CDR3 coding sequence is TGTGCCAGCAGCTTGGGGGGGGGCCGAGAGACCCAGTACTTC.

The chain employs TRBV6-5 and TRBJ1-3; D remains unclear. Germline CDR1 and CDR2: MNHEY and SVGAGI. There are 14 residues in the CDR3. V dropped 7 bases and J dropped 2 bases, with 12 bases sitting between them. In nucleotides, the CDR3 is TGTGCCAGCAAGGCCTCCCGGGCTGGAAACACCATATATTTT. This sequence encodes CASKASRAGNTIYF.

This chain uses TRBV28 with TRBJ2-4; tentative D call: TRBD2 (7 bases). There are 12 residues in the CDR3. The V gene lost 5 bases and the J gene lost 10 bases, with 12 bases spanning the gap. CDR1 and CDR2 (germline): MDHEN, SYDVKM. CDR3 nucleotide sequence: TGTGCCAGCAGTCTTGGGGGGGCGATTCAGTACTTC. Protein product: CASSLGGAIQYF.

The rearrangement links TRBV5-4 to TRBJ2-2, with 10 positions matching TRBD1. The V segment lost 3 bases and the J segment 3 bases; nucleotides outside the gene matches: 5. This CDR3 region has 16 residues. The germline V gene has CDR1 SGHNT and CDR2 YYREEE (reference sequence). The CDR3 reads CASSSWDRGYTGELFF. The CDR3 DNA follows: TGTGCCAGCAGCTCTTGGGACAGGGGTTACACCGGGGAGCTGTTTTTT.

The V gene is TRBV19, the J gene TRBJ2-7, with 7 bases lining up with TRBD1. The junction had 16 bases not matched to a gene; V was cut back by 1 base and J by 4 bases. Germline CDR1 LNHDA, CDR2 SQIVND (reference sequence). CDR3 length equals 18 residues. The CDR3 sequence: CASSIGVVQRQGLYEQYF. For the CDR3, the DNA is TGTGCCAGTAGTATAGGTGTTGTTCAGCGACAGGGATTGTACGAGCAGTACTTC.

CDR3 protein: CASSGALSSYEQYF. CDR3 in DNA: TGTGCCAGCAGTGGGGCCTTAAGCTCCTACGAGCAGTACTTC. The rearrangement joins TRBV2 to TRBJ2-7, with D hard to call. V lost 4 bases and J lost 0, with 10 bases in between. This CDR3 has 14 amino acids. The germline gives CDR1 SNHLY, CDR2 FYNNEI. The entire variable domain, with the rest obtained from reference TRBV2 and TRBJ2-7, is as follows: EPEVTQTPSHQVTQMGQEVILRCVPISNHLYFYWYRQILGQKVEFLVSFYNNEISEKSEIFDDQFSVERPDGSNFTLKIRSTKLEDSAMYFCASSGALSSYEQYFGPGTRLTVT.

V gene TRBV27 combines with J gene TRBJ1-1, with D possibly matching TRBD1 (5 bases). There are 12 residues in the CDR3. Germline-derived CDR1 and CDR2 are MNHEY and SMNVEV (reference sequence). The ends were cut back, 1 base at V and 6 bases at J, with 6 bases in the middle. CDR3 in DNA: TGTGCCAGCAGTTTATTGGGGGCTGAAGCTTTCTTT. Its protein is CASSLLGAEAFF.

J is TRBJ1-1 and V is TRBV5-1; tentative D call: TRBD1 (5 bases). The V gene lost 0 bases and the J gene lost 3 bases, with 12 bases spanning the gap. The germline V gene encodes CDR1 SGHRS and CDR2 YFSETQ. CDR3 length equals 15 residues. CDR3 bases: TGCGCCAGCAGCTTGGGGGGCGGTGGGGACACTGAAGCTTTCTTT. Translated, it gives CASSLGGGGDTEAFF.

CDR3 DNA: TGTGCCAGCAGCTCCGGGTTAGGTGAAAAACTGTTTTTT. It is translated as CASSSGLGEKLFF. The chain recombines TRBV11-2 with TRBJ1-4; no clear D gene. Trimming stripped 4 bases from V and 7 bases from J, with 10 bases between. Per germline, CDR1 SGHAT and CDR2 FQNNGV. The CDR3 consists of 13 residues.

This chain connects TRBV7-9 to TRBJ2-2; 8 bases are a match to TRBD1. The CDR3 contains 13 residues. V gave up 4 bases and J gave up 8 bases; unmatched junction bases: 3. From germline, CDR1 is SEHNR and CDR2 FQNEAQ (reference sequence). The CDR3 nucleotides read TGTGCCAGCAGCTGGACAGGGACTGGGGAGCTGTTTTTT. It is translated as CASSWTGTGELFF.

The chain uses TRBV28 and TRBJ1-3; TRBD1 agrees at 9 bases. V trimming: 7 bases; J trimming: 0 bases; junction bases outside the gene matches: 10. There are 17 residues in the CDR3. The germline CDR1 and CDR2 sequences are MDHEN and SYDVKM. The CDR3 bases are TGTGCCAGCACCACGTACCAGGACAGGGGCTCTGGAAACACCATATATTTT. It yields the protein CASTTYQDRGSGNTIYF.

The gene calls are TRBV7-8 and TRBJ1-3, with D maybe TRBD1 (6 bases). Germline V gives CDR1 SGHVS, CDR2 FQNEAQ. V gave up 0 bases and J gave up 4 bases, with 10 bases separating them. This CDR3 is 15 amino acids long. The CDR3 is CASSLAGGDGNTIYF. CDR3 sequence (DNA): TGTGCCAGCAGCTTAGCGGGGGGCGACGGAAACACCATATATTTT.

The rearrangement uses TRBV5-1 and TRBJ1-4; 8 bases agree with TRBD1. J gave up 3 bases and V 4 bases, and 5 bases lay outside the gene matches. CDR3 size: 15 residues. Per germline, CDR1 SGHRS and CDR2 YFSETQ. The CDR3 DNA sequence: TGCGCCAGCAGCATGGGACAGGTACCTAATGAAAAACTGTTTTTT. Translation: CASSMGQVPNEKLFF.

The rearrangement joins TRBV5-1 to TRBJ2-5; 8 bases align to TRBD2. The CDR3 length is 16 residues. The J segment lost 4 bases and the V segment lost 0 bases, leaving 8 bases of the junction unmatched. Germline CDR1 reads SGHRS; CDR2 reads YFSETQ. This CDR3 is CASSLAPAGEGETQYF. The CDR3 nucleotides are TGCGCCAGCAGCTTGGCCCCAGCGGGAGAGGGAGAGACCCAGTACTTC.

A few counts support this clone. The rearrangement joins TRBV6-5 to TRBJ1-6; 8 nucleotides agree with TRBD1. The ends lost 2 bases at V and 10 bases at J; junction bases unmatched: 7. Germline-derived CDR1 and CDR2 are MNHEY and SVGAGI. There are 15 residues in the CDR3. This chain's CDR3 is CASSYGTGTESPLHF. CDR3 nucleotide sequence: TGTGCCAGCAGTTACGGGACAGGAACGGAATCACCCCTCCACTTT.

This clone was observed a handful of times. V is TRBV29-1 and J is TRBJ1-2; TRBD1 is a possible D gene (6 bases). Trimming stripped 4 bases from V and 0 bases from J, with 18 bases between. Germline loops: CDR1 SQVTM, CDR2 ANQGSEA. The CDR3 spans 16 residues. The CDR3 loop is CSVGPAFRGPNYGYTF. In DNA form, the CDR3 reads TGCAGCGTTGGGCCCGCCTTCCGGGGGCCTAACTATGGCTACACCTTC.

The V call is TRBV4-2, the J call TRBJ1-6; a weak D match, TRBD1 (5 bases). Trimming pared 0 bases from V and 7 bases from J, leaving 13 bases between. The CDR3 loop spans 16 amino acids. Germline lookup yields CDR1 LGHNA and CDR2 YNFKEQ. CDR3 sequence reads: CASSQESTGYNSPLHF. Here the CDR3 DNA reads TGTGCCAGCAGCCAAGAAAGTACAGGATACAATTCACCCCTCCACTTT.

The chain has TRBV5-6 and TRBJ1-1; 9 bases match TRBD1. The CDR3 extends over 16 amino acids. Germline V gene data show CDR1 as SGHDT and CDR2 as YYEEEE. The J segment lost 4 bases and the V segment lost 4 bases, leaving 11 bases of the junction unmatched. The CDR3 loop is CASSKTGGRGGTEAFF. CDR3 DNA: TGTGCCAGCAGCAAGACAGGGGGACGGGGTGGCACTGAAGCTTTCTTT.

The chain employs TRBV5-6 and TRBJ1-3; TRBD1 matches at 8 bases. The CDR3 totals 16 residues. Trimming cost V 4 bases and J 3 bases; bases outside gene matches: 9. Germline V gene data show CDR1 as SGHDT and CDR2 as YYEEEE. CDR3 sequence reads: CASSTRQGMNGNTIYF. The CDR3 DNA is TGTGCCAGCAGCACCCGACAGGGGATGAATGGAAACACCATATATTTT. The whole variable domain, filled in from reference TRBV5-6 and TRBJ1-3, reads DAGVTQSPTHLIKTRGQQVTLRCSPKSGHDTVSWYQQALGQGPQFIFQYYEEEERQRGNFPDRFSGHQFPNYSSELNVNALLLGDSALYLCASSTRQGMNGNTIYFGEGSWLTVV.

This clone was seen once. The chain combines TRBV9 with TRBJ2-3, with 7 bases matching TRBD1. Looked up from germline, CDR1 is SGDLS and CDR2 is YYNGEE. There are 15 residues in the CDR3. Trimming at V came to 4 bases and at J to 0 bases, leaving 5 bases not matched to a gene. The CDR3 reads CASSPQGDSTDTQYF. For the CDR3, the DNA is TGTGCCAGCAGCCCTCAGGGGGATAGCACAGATACGCAGTATTTT.

The rearrangement uses TRBV19 and TRBJ1-2; D perhaps matches TRBD1 (5 bases). Deletions cut 6 bases from V and 3 bases from J, with 14 bases between. The CDR3 covers 14 residues. Germline V gene lookup returns CDR1 LNHDA and CDR2 SQIVND (reference sequence). CDR3 amino acids: CASSPRRGDYGYTF. Here the CDR3 DNA reads TGTGCCAGTAGCCCCAGGCGGGGGGACTATGGCTACACCTTC.